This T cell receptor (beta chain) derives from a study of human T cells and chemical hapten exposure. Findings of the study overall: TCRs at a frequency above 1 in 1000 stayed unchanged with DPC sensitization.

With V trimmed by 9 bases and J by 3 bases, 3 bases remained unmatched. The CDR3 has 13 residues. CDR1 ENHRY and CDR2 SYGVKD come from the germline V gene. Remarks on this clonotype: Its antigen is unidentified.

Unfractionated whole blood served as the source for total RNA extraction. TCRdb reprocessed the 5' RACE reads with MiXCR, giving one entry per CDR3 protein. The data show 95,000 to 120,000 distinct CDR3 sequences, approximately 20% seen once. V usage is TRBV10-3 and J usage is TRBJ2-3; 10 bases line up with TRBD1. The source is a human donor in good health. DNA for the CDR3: TGTGCCATGGGGACAGGGGAAACAGATACGCAGTATTTT. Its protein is CAMGTGETDTQYF.